These 15 T cell receptor beta chains came from one sample sequenced in a study of HIV-infected children after antiretroviral therapy interruption. Stated treatment: PENTA 11 planned treatment interruption arm or continuous ART arm. The TCR library was built from RNA with a 3' RACE protocol and unique molecular identifiers. Each CDR3 protein is one row after TCRdb ran MiXCR on the 3' RACE reads. The sample has about 46,000 distinct CDR3 sequences, around 4.1% seen once. The sample consisted of CD45RA+ CD4+ T cells from PBMCs, pooled from several time points, taken from a donor given antiretroviral therapy, either interrupted or continuous. Subset denoted: naive CD4+ CD45RA+ CD45RO- T cells. These receptors were taken from a pool of human donors with HIV.

In this sample, this clonotype turned up a few times. The rearrangement links TRBV15 to TRBJ2-7, with no clear D. Per the germline V gene, CDR1 is LNHNV and CDR2 is YYDKDF (reference sequence). V was pared by 0 bases and J by 3 bases, with 9 bases between. CDR3 size: 14 residues. CDR3 in amino acids: CATSRERRSYEQYF. Written as DNA, the CDR3 is TGTGCCACCAGCAGAGAAAGGCGCAGCTACGAGCAGTACTTC.

This chain joins TRBV3-1 and TRBJ1-2, with D hard to call. The V gene's germline CDR1 is LGHDT and CDR2 YNNKEL (reference sequence). This CDR3 is 15 amino acids long. V lost 1 base, J lost 0 bases, and 9 bases lay in between. The CDR3 DNA reads TGTGCCAGCAGCCAAGTACAGCAGACTAACTATGGCTACACCTTC. This sequence encodes CASSQVQQTNYGYTF.

This chain joins TRBV20-1 and TRBJ1-1, with TRBD1 matching over 11 bases. The germline CDR1 and CDR2 sequences are DFQATT and SNEGSKA (reference sequence). V trimming: 5 bases; J trimming: 0 bases; junction bases outside the gene matches: 8. This CDR3 is 16 amino acids long. The CDR3 DNA follows: TGCAGTGCTGAACCGGGACAGGGGGTAATGAACACTGAAGCTTTCTTT. This sequence encodes CSAEPGQGVMNTEAFF.

The V and J genes are TRBV27 and TRBJ2-7; D might be TRBD1 or TRBD2, each matching 6 bases. The germline V gene encodes CDR1 MNHEY and CDR2 SMNVEV (reference sequence). The germline V and J ends were trimmed by 5 bases and 7 bases, with 15 bases remaining between them. This CDR3 has 13 amino acids. CDR3 sequence: CASSTRGDGEQYF. CDR3 DNA: TGTGCCAGCAGTACAAGGGGGGACGGTGAGCAGTACTTC.

A few counts support this clonotype. The V gene is TRBV7-2, the J gene TRBJ2-1, with unresolved D. Germline assignment: CDR1 SGHTA and CDR2 FQGNSA. This CDR3 is 13 amino acids long. Trimming took 5 bases from V and 0 from J, leaving 5 bases between them. The CDR3 loop is CASSTYSYNEQFF. CDR3 sequence (DNA): TGTGCCAGCAGCACTTACTCCTACAATGAGCAGTTCTTC.

This clonotype appeared many times. The rearrangement joins TRBV14 to TRBJ2-5, with D maybe TRBD2 (6 bases). Germline CDR1 SGHDN, CDR2 FVKESK. V lost 3 bases, J lost 5 bases, and 7 bases lay in between. CDR3 length: 12 residues. The CDR3 spells CASSQEGETQYF. The CDR3, as DNA: TGTGCCAGCAGCCAGGAGGGGGAGACCCAGTACTTC.

This clonotype showed up many times. The junction differs from germline at one of its ends, possibly a read error. This rearrangement joins TRBV2 to TRBJ2-4; TRBD1 aligns across 9 bases. CDR1 SNHLY and CDR2 FYNNEI come from the germline V gene. The CDR3 contains 14 residues. The CDR3 reads CASSLGTGQNTLYF. The CDR3 DNA follows: TGTGCCAGCAGCTTAGGGACAGGGCAAAACACCTTGTACTTT.

V usage is TRBV12-3 or TRBV12-4 and J usage is TRBJ2-5; maybe TRBD2 (5 bases). The CDR3 consists of 14 residues. V lost 5 bases and J 3 bases, leaving 13 bases between the germline ends. The CDR3 here is CASSAPGSKETQYF. In DNA form, the CDR3 reads TGTGCCAGCAGTGCTCCGGGATCCAAAGAGACCCAGTACTTC.

At least ten counts were recorded for this clonotype. The V gene is TRBV11-1, the J gene TRBJ1-1; D is ambiguous. The germline V gene has CDR1 SGHAT and CDR2 FQDESV (reference sequence). The ends were cut back, 6 bases at V and 1 base at J, with 9 bases in the middle. This CDR3 spans 13 amino acids. CDR3 sequence reads: CASSYTRNTEAFF. CDR3 bases: TGTGCCAGCAGTTACACAAGGAACACTGAAGCTTTCTTT.

Ten or more counts support this clonotype. The chain combines TRBV3-1 with TRBJ2-7; 7 bases fit TRBD2. The CDR3 is 16 residues long. Germline trimming cut 1 base from V and 0 bases from J; bases unmatched to any gene: 6. Germline values: CDR1 LGHDT, CDR2 YNNKEL (reference sequence). The CDR3 nucleotides are TGTGCCAGCAGCCAAGGAGCGCGGGGGAACTCCTACGAGCAGTACTTC. Protein: CASSQGARGNSYEQYF.

This chain uses TRBV2 with TRBJ2-1; possible D gene TRBD1, 5 bases. With 8 bases removed from V and 6 bases from J, the gap between germline ends came to 14 bases. The V gene's germline CDR1 is SNHLY and CDR2 FYNNEI. This CDR3 has 13 residues. The CDR3 loop is CASQVGAGNEQFF. The CDR3, as DNA: TGTGCCAGCCAAGTAGGGGCCGGCAATGAGCAGTTCTTC.

This clonotype occurred many times. V and J are TRBV5-5 and TRBJ2-7; D is perhaps TRBD1 or TRBD2 (5 bases each). Trimming left V 4 bases short and J 2 bases short, with 13 bases between. There are 14 residues in the CDR3. Germline V gene data show CDR1 as SGHKS and CDR2 as YYEKEE (reference sequence). CDR3 protein: CASSPSGPPYEQYF. The CDR3 DNA reads as TGTGCCAGCAGCCCGTCGGGGCCGCCCTACGAGCAGTACTTC.

In this sample, this clonotype turned up many times. The chain has TRBV7-8 and TRBJ2-7, with 11 bases lining up with TRBD1. The CDR3 has 17 amino acids. Germline V gene lookup returns CDR1 SGHVS and CDR2 FQNEAQ. Trimming took 1 base from V and 3 from J; bases not matched to a gene: 8. The CDR3 sequence: CASSLVSLGTGGYEQYF. As DNA, the CDR3 is TGTGCCAGCAGCTTAGTGTCTCTGGGGACAGGGGGCTACGAGCAGTACTTC. Full variable domain (outside the CDR3, taken from reference TRBV7-8 and TRBJ2-7): GAGVSQSPRYKVAKRGQDVALRCDPISGHVSLFWYQQALGQGPEFLTYFQNEAQLDKSGLPSDRFFAERPEGSVSTLKIQRTQQEDSAVYLCASSLVSLGTGGYEQYFGPGTRLTVT.

This clonotype showed up many times. The J gene is TRBJ2-7, the V gene TRBV25-1, with D unclear. The CDR3 has 12 amino acids. Trimming removed 5 bases at V and 7 bases at J, with 12 bases between. CDR1 MGHDK and CDR2 SYGVNS come from the germline V gene. CDR3 nucleotides: TGTGCCAGCAGTCCCTCTATCTGGGAGCAGTACTTC. Translated: CASSPSIWEQYF.

This clonotype was observed a few times. The chain joins TRBV12-3 or TRBV12-4 to TRBJ2-6; D is uncertain. CDR3 length: 18 residues. Trimming removed 3 bases from V and 0 bases from J, with 15 bases in between. This CDR3 reads CASSFPFPRNSGANVLTF. CDR3 nucleotides: TGTGCCAGCAGTTTCCCCTTCCCCAGGAACTCTGGGGCCAACGTCCTGACTTTC.